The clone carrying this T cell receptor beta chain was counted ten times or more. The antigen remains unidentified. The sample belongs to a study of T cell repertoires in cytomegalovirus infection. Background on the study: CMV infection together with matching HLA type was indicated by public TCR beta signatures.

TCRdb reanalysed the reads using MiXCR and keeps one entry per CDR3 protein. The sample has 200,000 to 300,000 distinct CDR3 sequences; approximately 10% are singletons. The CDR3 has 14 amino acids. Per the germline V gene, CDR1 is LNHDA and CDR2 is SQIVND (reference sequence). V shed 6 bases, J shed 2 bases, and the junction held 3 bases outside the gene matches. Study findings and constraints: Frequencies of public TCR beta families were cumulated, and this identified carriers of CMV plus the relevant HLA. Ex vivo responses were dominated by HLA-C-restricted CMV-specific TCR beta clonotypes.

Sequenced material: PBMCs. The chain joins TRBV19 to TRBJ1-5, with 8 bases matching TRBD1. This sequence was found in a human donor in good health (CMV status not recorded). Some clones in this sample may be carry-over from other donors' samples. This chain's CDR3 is CASSGQGGNQPQHF. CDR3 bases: TGTGCCAGTAGCGGACAGGGAGGCAATCAGCCCCAGCATTTT. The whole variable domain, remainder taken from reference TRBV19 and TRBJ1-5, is DGGITQSPKYLFRKEGQNVTLSCEQNLNHDAMYWYRQDPGQGLRLIYYSQIVNDFQKGDIAEGYSVSREKKESFPLTVTSAQKNPTAFYLCASSGQGGNQPQHFGDGTRLSIL.